One sample yielded the 28 T cell receptor beta chains listed below, sequenced in a study of blood T cell repertoires in COVID-19. Sequencing used immunoSEQ multiplex PCR; TCRdb keeps in-frame clones, though not all of them. In the table there are about 280,000 clones, 75% to 85% of which are singletons. The source material was peripheral blood. These receptors were obtained from a man over 45 with active or convalescent COVID-19.

This clone was seen a single time. The chain employs TRBV5-1 and TRBJ1-6; possible D gene TRBD1, 6 bases. This CDR3 has 18 residues. CDR1 and CDR2 from the germline V gene are SGHRS and YFSETQ. Deletions cut 3 bases from V and 5 bases from J, with 21 bases between. The CDR3 sequence: CASSSEPGVMVNNSPLHF. The CDR3 bases are TGCGCCAGCAGCTCAGAGCCAGGGGTCATGGTTAATAATTCACCCCTCCACTTT.

V is TRBV7-6 and J is TRBJ2-7, with D tentatively TRBD2 (5 bases). CDR1 is SGHVS and CDR2 is FNYEAQ in the germline V gene. The ends were cut back, 1 base at V and 2 bases at J, with 15 bases in the middle. The CDR3 totals 16 residues. DNA of the CDR3: TGTGCCAGCAGCTTAGTGCCGGGATCGGCGACCTACGAGCAGTACTTC. It yields the protein CASSLVPGSATYEQYF.

The V call is TRBV7-3, the J call TRBJ1-3, with 9 nucleotides matching TRBD1. Germline CDR1 is SGHTA and CDR2 is FQGTGA. V shed 3 bases and J 4 bases; nucleotides not matched to a gene: 13. CDR3 length equals 18 residues. The CDR3 protein is CASSFPTGTGLYGNTIYF. The CDR3 coding sequence is TGTGCCAGCAGCTTCCCTACCGGGACAGGGTTGTACGGAAACACCATATATTTT.

The V and J genes are TRBV3-1 (or the pseudogene TRBV3-2) and TRBJ2-3, with 7 bases matching TRBD2. This CDR3 has 16 amino acids. V lost 4 bases to trimming and J lost 5 bases; unmatched junction nucleotides: 12. Germline CDR1 LGHDT, CDR2 YNNKEL (reference sequence). The CDR3: CASSLRPAGSKDTQYF. As DNA, the CDR3 is TGTGCCAGCAGCCTGAGGCCAGCGGGGTCAAAAGATACGCAGTATTTT.

This rearrangement joins TRBV3-1 (or the pseudogene TRBV3-2) to TRBJ2-1; 9 bases are shared with TRBD1. The V segment lost 1 base and the J segment 4 bases; nucleotides outside the gene matches: 8. Germline V gene lookup returns CDR1 LGHDT and CDR2 YNNKEL (reference sequence). The CDR3 runs to 17 residues. The CDR3 DNA is TGTGCCAGCAGCCAAGGAATTTCGGGACAGGGATACAATGAGCAGTTCTTC. Amino acids: CASSQGISGQGYNEQFF.

Note on this clone: The final CDR3 position lacks the conserved phenylalanine or tryptophan, pointing to a likely read error. The limits of the CDR3 on the DNA are not certain, so only TCRdb's listed CDR3 is given. The V and J genes are TRBV7-6 and TRBJ2-7; the listed D gene, TRBD2, was not tested against the DNA. Counting both end residues, the CDR3 totals 11 amino acids. Germline CDR1 is SGHVS and CDR2 is FNYEAQ. CDR3 sequence: CASSYLAGVLP.

The CDR3 reads CASSLTAGTGEGYTF. CDR3 DNA sequence: TGTGCCAGCAGCTTAACCGCCGGGACAGGGGAAGGCTACACCTTC. The chain links TRBV7-6 to TRBJ1-2, with TRBD1 matching 10 bases. Germline assignment: CDR1 SGHVS and CDR2 FNYEAQ. V was clipped by 2 bases and J by 8 bases; unmatched bases: 8. The CDR3 has 15 amino acids.

The rearrangement joins TRBV9 to TRBJ1-1; possibly TRBD1 for D (6 bases). CDR1 and CDR2 from the germline V gene are SGDLS and YYNGEE. Trimming removed 0 bases from V and 4 bases from J, with 13 bases in between. The CDR3 is made up of 15 amino acids. CDR3 amino acids: CASSVVQGKGTEAFF. The CDR3 region has the DNA TGTGCCAGCAGCGTAGTCCAGGGGAAGGGCACTGAAGCTTTCTTT.

V and J are TRBV25-1 and TRBJ2-5; 12 nucleotides line up with TRBD2. CDR1 MGHDK and CDR2 SYGVNS come from the germline V gene. The CDR3 is 18 amino acids. J was trimmed by 0 bases and V by 7 bases; bases with no gene match: 12. CDR3 protein: CASKESSGRDLYQETQYF. CDR3 sequence (DNA): TGTGCCAGCAAAGAGTCTAGCGGGAGGGATTTGTACCAAGAGACCCAGTACTTC.

The rearrangement links TRBV5-1 to TRBJ1-1; 9 bases fit TRBD1. CDR1 is SGHRS, CDR2 YFSETQ, per germline. With V trimmed by 5 bases and J by 7 bases, 3 bases remained unmatched. The CDR3 is made up of 12 amino acids. CDR3 loop: CASSGTGYEAFF. The CDR3 DNA sequence: TGCGCCAGCAGTGGGACAGGGTATGAAGCTTTCTTT.

In this sample, this clone turned up once. The rearrangement links TRBV5-4 to TRBJ2-7, with TRBD2 as a possible D gene (6 bases). Trimming stripped 7 bases from V and 0 bases from J, with 14 bases between. Germline lookup yields CDR1 SGHNT and CDR2 YYREEE (reference sequence). The CDR3 extends over 14 amino acids. Here the CDR3 reads CASSDPSASYEQYF. The CDR3 nucleotides read TGTGCCAGCTCCGACCCTAGCGCCTCCTACGAGCAGTACTTC.

The chain recombines TRBV7-9 with TRBJ1-2, with 9 bases matching TRBD1. CDR3 length: 14 residues. Trimming at V came to 1 base and at J to 8 bases, leaving 5 bases not matched to a gene. Per germline, CDR1 SEHNR and CDR2 FQNEAQ (reference sequence). The CDR3 bases are TGTGCCAGCAGCTTAGTACAGGGGGCAGGAGGCTACACCTTC. Translating it yields CASSLVQGAGGYTF.

The chain carries TRBV10-1 and TRBJ2-7; 11 bases line up with TRBD2. This CDR3 contains 21 residues. Germline V lookup: CDR1 WNHNN, CDR2 SYGVQD (reference sequence). With 3 bases clipped from V and 6 bases from J, the junction kept 25 bases outside the gene matches. This CDR3 is CASSDLTTGKGGTSGMFEQYF. The CDR3 nucleotides read TGCGCCAGCAGTGACCTTACTACAGGGAAGGGCGGGACTAGCGGCATGTTCGAGCAGTACTTC.

This chain links TRBV27 with TRBJ1-5; 7 nucleotides match TRBD1. The V and J ends lost 2 bases and 2 bases, in that order; junction bases with no gene match: 3. Germline-derived CDR1 and CDR2 are MNHEY and SMNVEV (reference sequence). This CDR3 region has 15 residues. The CDR3 DNA sequence: TGTGCCAGCAGTTTAGAGGGACAGCGCAATCAGCCCCAGCATTTT. Residues: CASSLEGQRNQPQHF.

The chain carries TRBV30 and TRBJ1-5; 8 nucleotides line up with TRBD1. This CDR3 has 16 residues. The germline V gene has CDR1 GTSNPN and CDR2 SVGIG (reference sequence). The V gene end was trimmed by 1 base and the J gene end by 0 bases; junction bases not matched to a gene: 5. The chain's CDR3 is CAWSGGTGNSNQPQHF. CDR3 sequence (DNA): TGTGCCTGGAGTGGCGGGACAGGCAATAGCAATCAGCCCCAGCATTTT.

The CDR3 spells CASGGRSGATDTQYF. CDR3 DNA sequence: TGTGCCAGCGGCGGACGGAGCGGGGCCACAGATACGCAGTATTTT. V and J are TRBV6-5 and TRBJ2-3, with 7 bases that match TRBD2. The CDR3 sequence is 15 residues long. V gave up 8 bases and J gave up 2 bases; unmatched junction bases: 10. Germline CDR1 and CDR2: MNHEY and SVGAGI.

V and J are TRBV10-3 and TRBJ1-2; 9 positions agree with TRBD1. J was trimmed by 4 bases and V by 9 bases; bases with no gene match: 6. Germline CDR1 and CDR2: ENHRY and SYGVKD. The CDR3 consists of 13 residues. CDR3 DNA sequence: TGTGCCATTCAGACAGGGGGAGGCTATGGCTACACCTTC. It yields the protein CAIQTGGGYGYTF.

This CDR3 is CASSMGGRLNTEAFF. The CDR3 DNA sequence: TGTGCCAGCAGCATGGGAGGCAGGCTGAACACTGAAGCTTTCTTT. This chain links TRBV25-1 with TRBJ1-1; D unclear. This CDR3 is built from 15 residues. Germline values: CDR1 MGHDK, CDR2 SYGVNS. With 6 bases removed from V and 0 bases from J, the gap between germline ends came to 14 bases. The variable domain in full, completed from reference TRBV25-1 and TRBJ1-1, reads EADIYQTPRYLVIGTGKKITLECSQTMGHDKMYWYQQDPGMELHLIHYSYGVNSTEKGDLSSESTVSRIRTEHFPLTLESARPSHTSQYLCASSMGGRLNTEAFFGQGTRLTVV.

The V and J genes are TRBV6-4 and TRBJ2-1; D unresolved. Trimming left V 3 bases short and J 0 bases short, with 3 bases between. Germline CDR1 reads MRHNA; CDR2 reads SNTAGT. The CDR3 loop spans 13 amino acids. The chain's CDR3 is CASSDSSYNEQFF. CDR3 nucleotide sequence: TGTGCCAGCAGTGATAGCTCCTACAATGAGCAGTTCTTC.

The chain couples TRBV5-1 to TRBJ1-1; 8 positions match TRBD1. The V segment lost 3 bases and the J segment 1 base; nucleotides outside the gene matches: 8. CDR1 is SGHRS, CDR2 YFSETQ, per germline. This CDR3 comprises 16 residues. CDR3 region: CASSSTGGGANTEAFF. The CDR3 nucleotides are TGCGCCAGCAGCTCCACAGGGGGGGGAGCGAACACTGAAGCTTTCTTT.

CDR3 protein: CAWSATRRVGANYGYTF. The CDR3 DNA reads TGTGCCTGGAGTGCGACACGCAGGGTCGGAGCTAACTATGGCTACACCTTC. V gene TRBV30 combines with J gene TRBJ1-2; D may be TRBD1 (5 bases). The CDR3 consists of 17 residues. With 1 base removed from V and 0 bases from J, the gap between germline ends came to 18 bases. Germline CDR1 GTSNPN, CDR2 SVGIG (reference sequence).

The chain is built from TRBV12-3 or TRBV12-4 and TRBJ1-1; the D gene is possibly TRBD1 (5 bases). The CDR3 extends over 13 amino acids. Between the trimmed V and J ends, which lost 3 bases and 10 bases, there was a span of 15 bases. The CDR3 nucleotides read TGTGCCAGCAGTTTTCGCGCGGACAACGGAGCTTTCTTT. Its protein product is CASSFRADNGAFF.

Only one count was recorded for this clone. CDR3 bases: TGTGCCAGCAGCTTGGAGCTAGCGGAATATAATGAGCAGTTCTTC. Translated: CASSLELAEYNEQFF. V gene TRBV5-6 combines with J gene TRBJ2-1, with TRBD2 matching over 7 bases. The V gene end was trimmed by 0 bases and the J gene end by 7 bases; junction bases not matched to a gene: 7. The CDR3 runs to 15 residues. Germline CDR1 and CDR2: SGHDT and YYEEEE.

The chain links TRBV5-6 to TRBJ1-1; 8 bases fit TRBD1. V gave up 2 bases and J gave up 3 bases; unmatched junction bases: 3. The CDR3 sequence is 14 residues long. Germline CDR1 reads SGHDT; CDR2 reads YYEEEE. The chain's CDR3 is CASSLNRGDTEAFF. The CDR3 nucleotides read TGTGCCAGCAGCTTAAACAGGGGGGACACTGAAGCTTTCTTT. Full variable domain (remainder filled in from reference TRBV5-6 and TRBJ1-1): DAGVTQSPTHLIKTRGQQVTLRCSPKSGHDTVSWYQQALGQGPQFIFQYYEEEERQRGNFPDRFSGHQFPNYSSELNVNALLLGDSALYLCASSLNRGDTEAFFGQGTRLTVV.

This rearrangement joins TRBV19 to TRBJ2-2, with 8 bases matching TRBD1. The V gene's germline CDR1 is LNHDA and CDR2 SQIVND (reference sequence). V trimming: 3 bases; J trimming: 4 bases; junction bases outside the gene matches: 7. CDR3 size: 16 residues. CDR3 region: CASSIWAGGPTGELFF. The CDR3 region has the DNA TGTGCCAGTAGTATTTGGGCAGGGGGCCCCACCGGGGAGCTGTTTTTT.

V gene TRBV6-5 combines with J gene TRBJ2-5; the D is unclear. Trimming removed 8 bases from V and 5 bases from J, with 6 bases in between. The CDR3 is made up of 10 amino acids. Germline CDR1 MNHEY, CDR2 SVGAGI. CDR3 residues: CASSEETQYF. The DNA for the CDR3 is TGTGCCAGCTCGGAGGAGACCCAGTACTTC.

V usage is TRBV28 and J usage is TRBJ2-6; D might be TRBD1 (8 bases). V dropped 7 bases and J dropped 2 bases, with 18 bases sitting between them. The CDR3 extends over 17 amino acids. CDR1 is MDHEN, CDR2 SYDVKM, per germline. The CDR3 here is CASIGTGGEAGANVLTF. CDR3 sequence (DNA): TGTGCCAGCATCGGAACAGGGGGGGAGGCTGGGGCCAACGTCCTGACTTTC.

This clone came up once. The chain carries TRBV4-3 and TRBJ2-1; tentatively, D is TRBD2 (6 bases). Germline values: CDR1 LGHNA, CDR2 YSLEER. The V end was cut by 0 bases, the J end by 2 bases, with 11 bases between. The CDR3 has 16 residues. The CDR3 DNA reads TGCGCCAGCAGCCAAGATCCTAGCGCCCCCTACAATGAGCAGTTCTTC. Translation: CASSQDPSAPYNEQFF.